The 28 T cell receptor beta chains listed next were all sequenced from one sample in a study of blood T cell repertoires in COVID-19 (dated by TCRdb to 2020 to 2022). The library was obtained by the immunoSEQ multiplex PCR assay. TCRdb mirrors the immuneACCESS table, restricted to in-frame sequences. Some clones are absent from its copies; in checked studies, under half trace to an unresolved V gene, and the reason for the others is unknown. Across this sample there are about 52,000 clones, with roughly four fifths seen only once. Clones ranked in the top ten supply roughly a quarter of the sample. The sequenced sample consisted of peripheral blood. The receptors stem from a woman of 80 years or more with COVID-19, enrolled during active disease.

The J gene is TRBJ2-1, the V gene TRBV28, with D possibly matching TRBD2 (6 bases). V was trimmed by 6 bases and J by 2 bases, leaving 14 bases between them. The CDR3 spans 15 residues. Germline V CDR1 and CDR2: MDHEN, SYDVKM. The chain's CDR3 is CASRQTRSTYNEQFF. CDR3 nucleotide sequence: TGTGCCAGCAGACAGACTAGAAGCACCTACAATGAGCAGTTCTTC.

The sample holds one count of this clone. The chain joins TRBV10-3 to TRBJ2-1; tentative D call: TRBD2 (7 bases). Per germline, CDR1 ENHRY and CDR2 SYGVKD. This CDR3 comprises 14 residues. Trimming took off 2 bases at V and 8 bases at J, with 13 bases between the two ends. CDR3 sequence reads: CAISEGQGRDEQFF. Here the CDR3 DNA reads TGTGCCATCAGTGAGGGCCAGGGGAGGGATGAGCAGTTCTTC.

The V call is TRBV28, the J call TRBJ2-1, with 7 nucleotides matching TRBD2. The CDR3 is 15 amino acids. The germline gives CDR1 MDHEN, CDR2 SYDVKM. Trimming at V came to 8 bases and at J to 10 bases, leaving 17 bases not matched to a gene. CDR3 protein: CASLMVGGSNGEQFF. The CDR3 coding sequence is TGTGCCAGCCTAATGGTGGGCGGGAGCAACGGCGAGCAGTTCTTC.

The rearrangement uses TRBV28 and TRBJ1-5, with a possible D match to TRBD1 (5 bases). Germline V lookup: CDR1 MDHEN, CDR2 SYDVKM. Trimming shortened V by 2 bases and J by 8 bases, and 19 bases separated the two germline ends. The CDR3 is made up of 16 amino acids. CDR3 in DNA: TGTGCCAGCAGTTTAGAAGGGGCGAATGTTATAAAGCCCCAGCATTTT. Amino acid sequence: CASSLEGANVIKPQHF.

The CDR3 DNA sequence: TGCAGCGTTGCACAGGGAGGGGATACTGAAGCTTTCTTT. Translation gives CSVAQGGDTEAFF. V and J are TRBV29-1 and TRBJ1-1, with D possibly TRBD1 on 6 matching bases. Germline V gene data show CDR1 as SQVTM and CDR2 as ANQGSEA. Trimming removed 4 bases from V and 5 bases from J, with 14 bases in between. The CDR3 consists of 13 residues.

V usage is TRBV30 and J usage is TRBJ1-1, with 7 bases fitting TRBD1. The CDR3 runs to 15 residues. V was clipped by 4 bases and J by 0 bases; unmatched bases: 8. Germline-derived CDR1 and CDR2 are GTSNPN and SVGIG (reference sequence). The CDR3 region is CAWKPQGGMNTEAFF. CDR3 DNA sequence: TGTGCCTGGAAACCTCAGGGGGGTATGAACACTGAAGCTTTCTTT.

The chain employs TRBV3-1 (or the pseudogene TRBV3-2) and TRBJ2-1; D gene unclear. The CDR3 covers 13 residues. V was shortened by 1 base and J by 4 bases, with 5 bases between the two germline ends. The germline CDR1 and CDR2 sequences are LGHDT and YNNKEL (reference sequence). CDR3 DNA: TGTGCCAGCAGCCAAGGAGTTTACAATGAGCAGTTCTTC. As protein: CASSQGVYNEQFF.

This chain uses TRBV5-6 with TRBJ1-5; weak D call: TRBD1 (6 bases). In germline, CDR1 is SGHDT, CDR2 YYEEEE. The CDR3 totals 15 residues. V was pared by 0 bases and J by 2 bases, with 9 bases between. The CDR3 is CASSLDRARNQPQHF. CDR3 DNA sequence: TGTGCCAGCAGCTTGGACAGGGCACGCAATCAGCCCCAGCATTTT. Supplemented by reference TRBV5-6 and TRBJ1-5, the full variable domain reads DAGVTQSPTHLIKTRGQQVTLRCSPKSGHDTVSWYQQALGQGPQFIFQYYEEEERQRGNFPDRFSGHQFPNYSSELNVNALLLGDSALYLCASSLDRARNQPQHFGDGTRLSIL.

The chain uses TRBV24-1 and TRBJ2-2; maybe TRBD1 (5 bases). The CDR3 is 14 amino acids. V shed 9 bases and J shed 0 bases, with 10 bases lying between them. Germline V gives CDR1 KGHDR, CDR2 SFDVKD. CDR3 residues: CATQGSSNTGELFF. CDR3 nucleotides: TGTGCCACCCAGGGATCGTCGAACACCGGGGAGCTGTTTTTT.

V and J are TRBV6-5 and TRBJ2-7, with a possible D match to TRBD2 (5 bases). The CDR3 length is 14 residues. In germline, CDR1 is MNHEY, CDR2 SVGAGI. Deletions cut 2 bases from V and 3 bases from J, with 11 bases between. The CDR3 sequence is CASSYGLSGYEQYF. The CDR3 bases are TGTGCCAGCAGTTACGGACTTAGTGGCTACGAGCAGTACTTC.

CDR3: CASSISGVNHGTGELFF. The CDR3 region has the DNA TGTGCCAGTAGTATTTCGGGAGTTAATCATGGCACCGGGGAGCTGTTTTTT. The chain uses TRBV19 and TRBJ2-2, with a weak D call TRBD2 (6 bases). Germline V gene sequence: CDR1 LNHDA, CDR2 SQIVND (reference sequence). The CDR3 has 17 amino acids. V dropped 3 bases and J dropped 4 bases, with 18 bases sitting between them.

J is TRBJ1-5 and V is TRBV24-1; D ambiguous. Trimming shortened V by 1 base and J by 2 bases, and 8 bases separated the two germline ends. This CDR3 spans 15 amino acids. Germline lookup yields CDR1 KGHDR and CDR2 SFDVKD. CDR3 region: CATSDFAGGNQPQHF. The CDR3 nucleotides read TGTGCCACCAGTGATTTTGCGGGTGGCAATCAGCCCCAGCATTTT.

The rearrangement joins TRBV3-1 (or the pseudogene TRBV3-2) to TRBJ1-1; D uncertain. The V and J ends lost 4 bases and 5 bases respectively, with 8 bases between them. The CDR3 runs to 12 residues. The V gene's germline CDR1 is LGHDT and CDR2 YNNKEL (reference sequence). The CDR3 nucleotides read TGTGCCAGCAGCCTTCGGGGAACTGAAGCTTTCTTT. Translation gives CASSLRGTEAFF.

The chain recombines TRBV20-1 with TRBJ2-1; D is undetermined. Germline V lookup: CDR1 DFQATT, CDR2 SNEGSKA (reference sequence). The germline V and J ends were trimmed by 3 bases and 7 bases, with 13 bases remaining between them. The CDR3 totals 13 residues. The CDR3 sequence: CSASDWSRNEQFF. Written as DNA, the CDR3 is TGCAGTGCTAGTGACTGGAGTCGGAATGAGCAGTTCTTC.

CDR3 DNA sequence: TGTGCCAGCAGCTTAGTAACAGGCCAACGTTATCAGTATGGCTACACCTTC. Translated, it gives CASSLVTGQRYQYGYTF. The rearrangement links TRBV7-9 to TRBJ1-2, with D possibly matching TRBD1 (5 bases). Trimming stripped 1 base from V and 5 bases from J, with 20 bases between. The CDR3 spans 17 residues. CDR1 and CDR2 (germline): SEHNR, FQNEAQ (reference sequence).

Many counts were recorded for this clone. The chain is built from TRBV28 and TRBJ1-5, with TRBD1 identical over 9 bases. The CDR3 has 14 residues. Losses at the gene ends were 6 bases for V and 4 bases for J; bases not matched to a gene: 4. The germline V gene has CDR1 MDHEN and CDR2 SYDVKM. CDR3 nucleotide sequence: TGTGCCAGCAGACAGGGGGCGTTGAATCAGCCCCAGCATTTT. This translates into CASRQGALNQPQHF. The variable domain in full, with the rest retrieved from reference TRBV28 and TRBJ1-5, is DVKVTQSSRYLVKRTGEKVFLECVQDMDHENMFWYRQDPGLGLRLIYFSYDVKMKEKGDIPEGYSVSREKKERFSLILESASTNQTSMYLCASRQGALNQPQHFGDGTRLSIL.

This chain joins TRBV12-3 or TRBV12-4 and TRBJ2-7; 8 bases fit TRBD1. The CDR3 is made up of 13 amino acids. Unmatched junction bases numbered 1, after V lost 6 bases and J lost 0 bases. CDR3 bases: TGTGCCAGCAGAGGACAGGGCTCCTACGAGCAGTACTTC. This gives the protein CASRGQGSYEQYF.

V and J are TRBV27 and TRBJ1-5; D is unclear. V was shortened by 2 bases and J by 6 bases, with 8 bases between the two germline ends. CDR3 size: 13 residues. The V gene's germline CDR1 is MNHEY and CDR2 SMNVEV (reference sequence). CDR3: CASSLRVFQPQHF. CDR3 bases: TGTGCCAGCAGTTTACGAGTATTTCAGCCCCAGCATTTT.

The chain is built from TRBV5-1 and TRBJ2-7; 13 bases align to TRBD2. The CDR3 is 15 residues long. V gave up 4 bases and J gave up 7 bases; unmatched junction bases: 8. Germline V gene sequence: CDR1 SGHRS, CDR2 YFSETQ. In DNA, the CDR3 is TGCGCCAGCAGCGCACAAGGACTAGCGGGAGATGAGCAGTACTTC. Protein product: CASSAQGLAGDEQYF.

The DNA for the CDR3 is TGTGCCAGCAGTCATAGCTCCTACGAGCAGTACTTC. Its translation is CASSHSSYEQYF. V usage is TRBV3-1 (or the pseudogene TRBV3-2) and J usage is TRBJ2-7; D remains ambiguous. There are 12 residues in the CDR3. Germline V gives CDR1 LGHDT, CDR2 YNNKEL (reference sequence). The V end was cut by 6 bases, the J end by 0 bases, with 6 bases between.

The rearrangement joins TRBV24-1 to TRBJ2-1; 13 bases align to TRBD2. The J segment lost 6 bases and the V segment lost 3 bases, leaving 4 bases of the junction unmatched. CDR3 size: 16 residues. Germline CDR1 reads KGHDR; CDR2 reads SFDVKD. As DNA, the CDR3 is TGTGCCACCAGTGATCAACTAGCGGGAGGGGGCAATGAGCAGTTCTTC. This gives the protein CATSDQLAGGGNEQFF.

V and J are TRBV4-1 and TRBJ1-4; tentatively, D is TRBD1 (5 bases). V lost 8 bases and J 0 bases, leaving 13 bases between the germline ends. The CDR3 covers 15 residues. The V gene's germline CDR1 is MGHRA and CDR2 YSYEKL. DNA of the CDR3: TGCGCCAGCGCAAGGGGAATCGCAACTAATGAAAAACTGTTTTTT. It yields the protein CASARGIATNEKLFF.

This rearrangement joins TRBV6-5 to TRBJ1-2; 11 bases match TRBD1. With 2 bases clipped from V and 5 bases from J, the junction kept 1 base outside the gene matches. Germline V lookup: CDR1 MNHEY, CDR2 SVGAGI. This CDR3 spans 14 amino acids. CDR3 protein: CASSYGTGGYGYTF. As DNA, the CDR3 is TGTGCCAGCAGTTACGGGACAGGGGGTTATGGCTACACCTTC.

This clone occurred a few times. The rearrangement links TRBV6-1 to TRBJ2-3; 11 bases match TRBD2. The J segment lost 0 bases and the V segment lost 0 bases, leaving 8 bases of the junction unmatched. The CDR3 contains 19 residues. Germline values: CDR1 MNHNS, CDR2 SASEGT. For the CDR3, the DNA is TGTGCCAGCAGTGAAGCCAAACTAGCGGGAGTCACTAGCACAGATACGCAGTATTTT. It encodes CASSEAKLAGVTSTDTQYF.

The count of this clone is one. CDR3 coding DNA: TGTGCCAGCAGTCCCTGGACTAGCGGGAGCTACAATGAGCAGTTCTTC. It translates to CASSPWTSGSYNEQFF. The gene calls are TRBV27 and TRBJ2-1, with 13 bases lining up with TRBD2. CDR1 and CDR2 from the germline V gene are MNHEY and SMNVEV (reference sequence). The CDR3 consists of 16 residues. V gave up 5 bases and J gave up 3 bases; unmatched junction bases: 4.

The V gene is TRBV7-2, the J gene TRBJ1-2, with D possibly being TRBD1 (5 bases). This CDR3 is 13 amino acids long. The ends were cut back, 4 bases at V and 7 bases at J, with 13 bases in the middle. CDR1 is SGHTA and CDR2 is FQGNSA in the germline V gene. The CDR3 DNA sequence: TGTGCCAGCAGCTCAGACAGAAATATTGGCTACACCTTC. This sequence encodes CASSSDRNIGYTF.

The rearrangement joins TRBV5-1 to TRBJ1-6, with D hard to call. This CDR3 is 14 amino acids long. CDR1 and CDR2 (germline): SGHRS, YFSETQ. V lost 4 bases, J lost 8 bases, and 13 bases lay in between. DNA of the CDR3: TGCGCCAGCAGCCCGTTAGTCGGAGATTCACCCCTCCACTTT. Translated, it gives CASSPLVGDSPLHF.

The rearrangement uses TRBV12-3 or TRBV12-4 and TRBJ2-1, with D uncertain. The CDR3 runs 13 residues. Trimming stripped 6 bases from V and 0 bases from J, with 6 bases between. The CDR3 reads CASSRSSYNEQFF. Here the CDR3 DNA reads TGTGCCAGCAGCCGTAGCTCCTACAATGAGCAGTTCTTC.